This TCR beta chain derives from a study of technical replicates of blood from a handful of donors. TCRdb's copy holds only in-frame clones and misses some; the assay was immunoSEQ multiplex PCR. The data contain about 100,000 clones, about 96% of them singletons. Germline-derived CDR1 and CDR2 are SGHRS and YFSETQ. The V gene end was trimmed by 4 bases and the J gene end by 2 bases; junction bases not matched to a gene: 5. There are 17 residues in the CDR3. The rearrangement links TRBV5-1 to TRBJ2-5; TRBD2 agrees at 16 bases. The sample consisted of T cells isolated from PBMCs. The TCR sequence derives from a human donor in good health. This chain's CDR3 is CASSPPGLAGGQETQYF. The CDR3 DNA sequence: TGCGCCAGCAGCCCGCCGGGACTAGCGGGAGGGCAAGAGACCCAGTACTTC.